This entry is about one T cell receptor beta chain. A single record per CDR3 protein comes from TCRdb applying MiXCR to the reads. The sample contains 740,000 or so distinct CDR3 sequences, 35% to 45% of which appear only once. The data were taken from a study of T cell repertoires in cytomegalovirus infection. The CDR3 consists of 15 residues. Germline CDR1 MNHNS, CDR2 SASEGT. Trimming pared 7 bases from V and 6 bases from J, leaving 19 bases between. The chain has TRBV6-1 and TRBJ1-5; weak D call: TRBD1 (6 bases). This clonotype originated in a human donor in good health (CMV status not recorded). Some clones in this sample may be carry-over from other donors' samples. Sequenced input: PBMCs. CDR3 DNA sequence: TGTGCCAGCACCCCCACAGGGAGCGGTATTCAGCCCCAGCATTTT. Protein sequence: CASTPTGSGIQPQHF.